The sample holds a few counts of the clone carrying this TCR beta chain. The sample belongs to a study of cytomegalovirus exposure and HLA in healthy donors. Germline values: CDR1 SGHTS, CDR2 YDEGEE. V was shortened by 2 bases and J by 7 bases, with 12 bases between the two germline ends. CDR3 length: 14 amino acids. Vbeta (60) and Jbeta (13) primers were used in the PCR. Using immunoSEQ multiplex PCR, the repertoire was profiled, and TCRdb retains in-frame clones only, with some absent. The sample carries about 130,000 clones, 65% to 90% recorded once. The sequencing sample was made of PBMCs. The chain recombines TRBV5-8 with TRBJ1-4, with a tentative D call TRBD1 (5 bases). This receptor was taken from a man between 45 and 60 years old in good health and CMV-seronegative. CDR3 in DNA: TGTGCCAGCAGCTTTAGAAGGGGTGGTGAAAAACTGTTTTTT. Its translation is CASSFRRGGEKLFF.